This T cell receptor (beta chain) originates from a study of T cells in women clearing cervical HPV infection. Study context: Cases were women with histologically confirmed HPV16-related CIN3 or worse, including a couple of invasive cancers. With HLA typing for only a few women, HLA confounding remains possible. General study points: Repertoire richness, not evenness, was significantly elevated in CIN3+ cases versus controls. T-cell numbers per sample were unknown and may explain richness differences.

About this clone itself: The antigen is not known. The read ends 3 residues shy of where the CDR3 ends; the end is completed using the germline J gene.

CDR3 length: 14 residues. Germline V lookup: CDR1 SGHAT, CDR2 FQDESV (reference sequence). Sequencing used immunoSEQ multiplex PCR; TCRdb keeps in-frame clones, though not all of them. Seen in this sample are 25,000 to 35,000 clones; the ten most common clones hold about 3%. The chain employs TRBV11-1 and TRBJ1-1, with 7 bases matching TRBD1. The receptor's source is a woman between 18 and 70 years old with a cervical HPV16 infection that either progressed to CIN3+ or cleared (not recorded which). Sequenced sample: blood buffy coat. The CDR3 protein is CASSEETGVREAFF. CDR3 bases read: TGTGCCAGCAGCGAGGAAACAGGGGTCCGAGAA.